These T cell receptor beta chains were read from a single sample in a study of cytomegalovirus exposure and HLA in healthy donors. Sequencing was performed with immunoSEQ multiplex PCR; in TCRdb, only in-frame clones are kept and a portion is missing. In all, the sample yields under 90,000 clones. Source material: PBMCs. All receptors come from a female donor in good health and CMV-seropositive. Both conserved end residues are part of each CDR3. The D gene is left open where the match is weak.

TRBD1	TRBV6-5	CASSWAGTGYDEQFF
TRBD2	TRBV4-3	CASSQRPTSPNDNEQFF
.	TRBV30	CAWSVGRITYNEQFF
TRBD1	TRBV5-1	CASSLGQGVGNEQFF
.	TRBV6-5	CASSYLPTQGEAFF
TRBD1	TRBV5-1	CASSIDKTGVGAFF
.	TRBV7-9	CASSFGIRVEETQYF
TRBD2	TRBV12-5	CASGLRLTSGRGSNEQFF
TRBD1	TRBV6-5	CASSVTGVNYGYTF
TRBD1	TRBV18	CASSPDRNYGYTF
.	TRBV4-3	CASSSSRGGGKFNEQFF
.	TRBV15	CATSPTVPRNTIYF
TRBD1	TRBV18	CASSPGTERPIKVFF
.	TRBV14	CASSQVSYRSGQYF
.	TRBV9	CASSVGAVSGNTIYF
.	TRBV7-2	CASSPGEAEDTQYF
.	TRBV18	CASSSSATNEKLFF
TRBD1	TRBV6-1	CASTIPGQPYGYTF
TRBD1	TRBV6-5	CASRQGHNQPQHF
.	TRBV2	CASSAGQLSNQPQHF
TRBD2	TRBV2	CASSETSASYEQYF
TRBD2	TRBV7-2	CASSLGGLAGEETQYF
TRBD1	TRBV19	CASSLTGDGDIQYF
.	TRBV11-2	CASSVQDSAKNIQYF
.	TRBV28	CASLWGGARNQPQHF
.	TRBV5-5	CASRDSAGSQPQHF
.	TRBV6-1	CASSEVLSSYNEQFF
TRBD1	TRBV23-1	CASSQSDRARSPLHF
.	TRBV14	CASSQRDFYNEQFF
TRBD1	TRBV27	CASSLSDRAGKNIQYF
TRBD1	TRBV15	CATSRDPREDRGTIYF
TRBD1	TRBV7-2	CASSPRQGEKTQYF
.	TRBV12-1	CASSFTYEQYF
TRBD1	TRBV19	CASLRQGTSNQPQHF